This T cell receptor beta chain was retrieved from a study of blood T cell repertoires in COVID-19. Study details: The United States, Italy and Spain provided the acute and convalescent COVID-19 samples. In each case, the material was cDNA or gDNA derived from T cells, B-cell-depleted T cells, or PBMCs.

In the original workflow: Quantification of nucleated cells was approximated via reference gene primer amplification. Some clones are missing from TCRdb's copy, which holds only in-frame ones; the method was immunoSEQ multiplex PCR. Clonal size and the V and J genes are those of that table, whereas D and trimming came from the DNA. Counted here are about 270,000 clones, around 85% occurring once; the ten biggest clones make up roughly 1.5%. This CDR3 comprises 16 residues. V gave up 0 bases and J gave up 2 bases; unmatched junction bases: 7. Germline V CDR1 and CDR2: SGHNT, YENEEA. The source is a human donor with COVID-19, enrolled during active disease. The donor label of this sample is uncertain. The gene calls are TRBV11-3 and TRBJ2-7; 7 bases are a match to TRBD2. The sample consisted of peripheral blood. This CDR3 reads CASSLDSSGATYEQYF. CDR3 in DNA: TGTGCCAGCAGCTTAGATTCTAGCGGTGCGACCTACGAGCAGTACTTC.